Listed here are 26 T cell receptor beta chains from one sample, sequenced in a study of T cells after yellow fever vaccination. TCRdb analysed the 5' RACE reads with MiXCR anew, one entry per CDR3 protein. The sample contains 200,000 to 300,000 distinct CDR3 sequences, 10% to 15% of which appear only once. Sequencing used CD4+ T cells sorted from PBMCs, obtained 45 days after the yellow fever booster vaccination. These receptors were taken from a man aged 30-40 years who received the YFV17D yellow fever vaccine.

This clonotype appeared a few times. J is TRBJ1-4 and V is TRBV24-1; possible D gene TRBD1, 6 bases. CDR3 length: 12 residues. Trimming took off 12 bases at V and 5 bases at J, with 12 bases between the two ends. Germline V CDR1 and CDR2: KGHDR, SFDVKD. The CDR3 nucleotides read TGTGCCGGATGCAGGGGCAATGAAAAACTGTTTTTT. Its protein product is CAGCRGNEKLFF.

This clonotype was counted only a few times. The chain carries TRBV7-8 and TRBJ1-1, with 7 bases aligning to TRBD1. The germline gives CDR1 SGHVS, CDR2 FQNEAQ. V shed 2 bases, J shed 1 base, and the junction held 7 bases outside the gene matches. The CDR3 sequence is 16 residues long. The CDR3 coding sequence is TGTGCCAGCAGCTTAAGGAGGGGGCTTAGGAACACTGAAGCTTTCTTT. It yields the protein CASSLRRGLRNTEAFF.

This clonotype has just a few counts. The chain joins TRBV5-6 to TRBJ2-7; no definite D call. This CDR3 is 14 amino acids long. Trimming removed 2 bases at V and 3 bases at J, with 12 bases between. CDR1 and CDR2 from the germline V gene are SGHDT and YYEEEE. The CDR3 nucleotides are TGTGCCAGCAGCTTAGAACGCAGGCTCTACGAGCAGTACTTC. This translates into CASSLERRLYEQYF.

This clonotype was seen more than once but under ten times. V and J are TRBV5-5 and TRBJ2-7, with D perhaps given as TRBD1 or TRBD2 (5 bases each). Deletions cut 0 bases from V and 2 bases from J, with 15 bases between. CDR1 SGHKS and CDR2 YYEKEE come from the germline V gene (reference sequence). CDR3 size: 16 residues. The CDR3 coding sequence is TGTGCCAGCAGCTTGGCTGGGGACCGGGAAGCCTACGAGCAGTACTTC. As protein: CASSLAGDREAYEQYF.

A few counts support this clonotype. The chain uses TRBV7-9 and TRBJ2-1; D is undetermined. This CDR3 contains 14 residues. CDR1 SEHNR and CDR2 FQNEAQ come from the germline V gene (reference sequence). Trimming took 2 bases from V and 6 from J, leaving 11 bases between them. CDR3 loop: CASSLFYPGNEQFF. Written as DNA, the CDR3 is TGTGCCAGCAGCTTATTTTATCCAGGCAATGAGCAGTTCTTC.

The rearrangement joins TRBV7-7 to TRBJ2-1, with 12 bases lining up with TRBD2. CDR1 is SSHAT and CDR2 is FNYEAQ in the germline V gene (reference sequence). After removal of 2 bases from V and 4 bases from J, the junction contained 9 bases not matched to a gene. The length of the CDR3 is 18 residues. The CDR3 region has the DNA TGTGCCAGCAGCTTAACCCCCCCACTAGCGGGAGGTTACAATGAGCAGTTCTTC. It specifies CASSLTPPLAGGYNEQFF.

There are a few counts of this clonotype. In nucleotides, the CDR3 is TGTGCCAGCACACCAGGGCCCACAGATACGCAGTATTTT. It encodes CASTPGPTDTQYF. J is TRBJ2-3 and V is TRBV12-3 or TRBV12-4, with D possibly TRBD1 on 5 matching bases. The V end lost 7 bases, the J end lost 2 bases, and 10 bases lay between the germline ends. The CDR3 is 13 amino acids.

This clonotype has a handful of counts. The CDR3 DNA sequence: TGTGCCAGCAGCTTAGGGGACAGCTATCAGCCCCAGCATTTT. It is translated as CASSLGDSYQPQHF. V gene TRBV7-9 combines with J gene TRBJ1-5; 7 bases are shared with TRBD1. The CDR3 extends over 14 amino acids. Trimming cost V 1 base and J 5 bases; bases outside gene matches: 2. Germline CDR1 SEHNR, CDR2 FQNEAQ (reference sequence).

The sample holds a few counts of this clonotype. This chain connects TRBV20-1 to TRBJ2-3; 12 bases align to TRBD2. Germline V lookup: CDR1 DFQATT, CDR2 SNEGSKA (reference sequence). J lost 6 bases, V lost 0 bases, and 10 bases had no gene match. This CDR3 has 17 amino acids. CDR3: CSARDLELAGGSDTQYF. The CDR3 DNA follows: TGCAGTGCTAGAGATCTGGAACTAGCGGGGGGTTCGGATACGCAGTATTTT.

A single count supports this clonotype. The V and J genes are TRBV4-3 and TRBJ2-7; weak D call: TRBD2 (6 bases). CDR3 length: 18 residues. CDR1 LGHNA and CDR2 YSLEER come from the germline V gene. The V and J ends lost 0 bases and 2 bases respectively, with 20 bases between them. The CDR3 sequence is CASSQDPLGSGNTYEQYF. The CDR3 DNA sequence: TGCGCCAGCAGCCAAGATCCCCTCGGTAGCGGAAATACCTACGAGCAGTACTTC.

This clonotype was seen only a few times. The chain couples TRBV7-9 to TRBJ1-2; D gene ambiguous. Germline V lookup: CDR1 SEHNR, CDR2 FQNEAQ (reference sequence). The V and J ends lost 1 base and 7 bases respectively, with 13 bases between them. This CDR3 comprises 14 residues. CDR3 residues: CASSLVAFRTGYTF. Written as DNA, the CDR3 is TGTGCCAGCAGCTTAGTGGCCTTCCGGACTGGCTACACCTTC.

The chain uses TRBV7-2 and TRBJ2-5; no clear D gene. The CDR3 is 11 residues long. Germline CDR1 reads SGHTA; CDR2 reads FQGNSA. Trimming removed 5 bases at V and 8 bases at J, with 9 bases between. This CDR3 reads CASSQMQTQYF. The CDR3 DNA reads as TGTGCCAGCAGCCAGATGCAAACCCAGTACTTC.

The chain carries TRBV12-3 or TRBV12-4 and TRBJ2-3, with TRBD1 matching 11 bases. V dropped 3 bases and J dropped 6; count of bases not matched to a gene: 8. This CDR3 has 16 residues. DNA for the CDR3: TGTGCCAGCAGTTTCGGGGACAGGGGGTTGGTGGATACGCAGTATTTT. As protein: CASSFGDRGLVDTQYF.

This clonotype has only a few counts. The V gene is TRBV27, the J gene TRBJ1-1; TRBD1 might be the D (6 bases). The CDR3 runs 17 residues. V was clipped by 8 bases and J by 1 base, with 23 bases between them. Germline V gene data show CDR1 as MNHEY and CDR2 as SMNVEV (reference sequence). The CDR3 region has the DNA TGTGCCAGCTTGATGGGCAGGGGCTGGATTAGGAACACTGAAGCTTTCTTT. Translation gives CASLMGRGWIRNTEAFF.

J is TRBJ2-1 and V is TRBV5-4; D unclear. Germline values: CDR1 SGHNT, CDR2 YYREEE (reference sequence). The V gene lost 0 bases and the J gene lost 10 bases, with 11 bases spanning the gap. CDR3 length: 13 residues. CDR3 in amino acids: CASSLEGDGEQFF. DNA of the CDR3: TGTGCCAGCAGCTTGGAAGGCGACGGAGAGCAGTTCTTC. Complete variable domain (other parts from reference TRBV5-4 and TRBJ2-1): ETGVTQSPTHLIKTRGQQVTLRCSSQSGHNTVSWYQQALGQGPQFIFQYYREEENGRGNFPPRFSGLQFPNYSSELNVNALELDDSALYLCASSLEGDGEQFFGPGTRLTVL.

The chain is built from TRBV5-5 and TRBJ2-7; 8 bases map to TRBD2. The V gene end was trimmed by 2 bases and the J gene end by 6 bases; junction bases not matched to a gene: 4. Germline V gene lookup returns CDR1 SGHKS and CDR2 YYEKEE (reference sequence). This CDR3 region has 13 residues. The DNA of the CDR3 is TGTGCCAGCAGCTTCTACGGGGGGGGCGAGCAGTACTTC. The encoded protein is CASSFYGGGEQYF.

This clonotype has just a few counts. The chain couples TRBV14 to TRBJ2-5; the D is unclear. The V end was cut by 8 bases, the J end by 5 bases, with 12 bases between. In germline, CDR1 is SGHDN, CDR2 FVKESK. The CDR3 spans 12 residues. CDR3 loop: CASSQVLETQYF. DNA of the CDR3: TGTGCCAGCTCACAAGTCCTGGAGACCCAGTACTTC.

The gene calls are TRBV12-3 or TRBV12-4 and TRBJ2-3; tentative D call: TRBD2 (7 bases). This CDR3 spans 15 amino acids. Trimming cost V 5 bases and J 4 bases, with 16 bases left between them. The CDR3 bases are TGTGCCAGCAGTGCGGGGGAACAGGGCGCAGATACGCAGTATTTT. It translates to CASSAGEQGADTQYF.

The chain carries TRBV25-1 and TRBJ2-5; D may be TRBD1 (5 bases). Germline V gene data show CDR1 as MGHDK and CDR2 as SYGVNS. The CDR3 spans 15 residues. Between the trimmed V and J ends, which lost 1 base and 3 bases, there was a span of 12 bases. This CDR3 is CASSEFKGFKETQYF. The CDR3 DNA reads as TGTGCCAGCAGTGAATTTAAGGGGTTCAAAGAGACCCAGTACTTC.

The chain recombines TRBV4-2 with TRBJ2-1; 10 nucleotides align to TRBD2. The germline CDR1 and CDR2 sequences are LGHNA and YNFKEQ. The CDR3 has 16 residues. V trimming: 1 base; J trimming: 4 bases; junction bases outside the gene matches: 4. DNA for the CDR3: TGTGCCAGCAGCCAAGCCGGGACTAGCGCTTACAATGAGCAGTTCTTC. Translated: CASSQAGTSAYNEQFF.

The chain is built from TRBV10-3 and TRBJ1-2, with D tentatively TRBD1 (5 bases). V lost 3 bases and J 3 bases, leaving 8 bases between the germline ends. Germline-derived CDR1 and CDR2 are ENHRY and SYGVKD. The CDR3 loop spans 13 amino acids. The CDR3 DNA reads as TGTGCCATCAGTGACCAGGGAGACTATGGCTACACCTTC. It codes for CAISDQGDYGYTF.

This clonotype was counted a few times. The chain uses TRBV5-1 and TRBJ2-7; TRBD1 aligns across 7 bases. CDR3 size: 14 residues. V was pared by 4 bases and J by 3 bases, with 7 bases of the junction left unmatched. The germline V gene has CDR1 SGHRS and CDR2 YFSETQ. DNA for the CDR3: TGCGCCAGCAGCCCACCGGGACAGTACTACGAGCAGTACTTC. This codes for CASSPPGQYYEQYF.

This clonotype was seen only a few times. This chain joins TRBV18 and TRBJ2-2; TRBD2 is a possible D gene (6 bases). V lost 0 bases and J 1 base, leaving 9 bases between the germline ends. There are 16 residues in the CDR3. The germline V gene encodes CDR1 KGHSH and CDR2 LQKENI. The CDR3 is CASSPPEGLNTGELFF. Here the CDR3 DNA reads TGTGCCAGCTCACCACCGGAGGGCTTGAACACCGGGGAGCTGTTTTTT.

The sample holds a few counts of this clonotype. The chain links TRBV28 to TRBJ1-4, with D possibly matching TRBD1 (6 bases). There are 15 residues in the CDR3. Deletions cut 8 bases from V and 7 bases from J, with 20 bases between. CDR1 is MDHEN, CDR2 SYDVKM, per germline. CDR3 sequence: CASPKYWGRCEKLFF. DNA for the CDR3: TGTGCCAGCCCGAAATACTGGGGGCGATGTGAAAAACTGTTTTTT.

The rearrangement links TRBV20-1 to TRBJ1-1, with 12 nucleotides matching TRBD1. V trimming: 4 bases; J trimming: 6 bases; junction bases outside the gene matches: 12. The CDR3 is made up of 16 amino acids. CDR1 DFQATT and CDR2 SNEGSKA come from the germline V gene (reference sequence). CDR3 residues: CSAKIPGQGALAEAFF. The CDR3 bases are TGCAGTGCTAAGATACCGGGACAGGGGGCCTTGGCTGAAGCTTTCTTT.

Only a few counts were recorded for this clonotype. The chain is built from TRBV12-3 or TRBV12-4 and TRBJ2-5; 8 bases align to TRBD1. Trimming at V came to 6 bases and at J to 2 bases, leaving 5 bases not matched to a gene. This CDR3 comprises 14 residues. The CDR3 region is CASRGRDRQETQYF. The CDR3, as DNA: TGTGCCAGCAGGGGACGGGACAGGCAAGAGACCCAGTACTTC.